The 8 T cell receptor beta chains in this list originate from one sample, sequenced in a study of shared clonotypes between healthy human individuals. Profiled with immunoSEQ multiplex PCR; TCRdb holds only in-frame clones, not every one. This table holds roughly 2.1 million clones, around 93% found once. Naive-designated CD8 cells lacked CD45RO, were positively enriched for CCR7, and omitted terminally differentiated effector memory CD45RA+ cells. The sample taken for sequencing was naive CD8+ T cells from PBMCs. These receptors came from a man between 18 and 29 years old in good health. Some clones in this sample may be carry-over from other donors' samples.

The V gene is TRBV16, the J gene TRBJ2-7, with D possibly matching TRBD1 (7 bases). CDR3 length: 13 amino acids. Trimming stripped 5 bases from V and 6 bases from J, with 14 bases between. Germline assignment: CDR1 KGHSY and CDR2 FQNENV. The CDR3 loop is CASSAGQLGEQYF. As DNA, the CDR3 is TGTGCCAGCAGCGCGGGACAGCTGGGCGAGCAGTACTTC.

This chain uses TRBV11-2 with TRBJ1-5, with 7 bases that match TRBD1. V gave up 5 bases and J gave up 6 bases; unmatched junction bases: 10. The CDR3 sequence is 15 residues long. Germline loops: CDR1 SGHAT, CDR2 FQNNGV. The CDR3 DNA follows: TGTGCCAGCAGCCCTCGACAGGGTGGAGCTCAGCCCCAGCATTTT. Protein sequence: CASSPRQGGAQPQHF.

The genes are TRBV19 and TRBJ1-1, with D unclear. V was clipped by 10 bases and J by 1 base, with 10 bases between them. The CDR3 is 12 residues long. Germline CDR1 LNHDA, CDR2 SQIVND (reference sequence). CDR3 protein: CATGLWNTEAFF. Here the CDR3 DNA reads TGTGCCACAGGACTCTGGAACACTGAAGCTTTCTTT. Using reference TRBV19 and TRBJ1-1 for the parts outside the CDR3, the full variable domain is DGGITQSPKYLFRKEGQNVTLSCEQNLNHDAMYWYRQDPGQGLRLIYYSQIVNDFQKGDIAEGYSVSREKKESFPLTVTSAQKNPTAFYLCATGLWNTEAFFGQGTRLTVV.

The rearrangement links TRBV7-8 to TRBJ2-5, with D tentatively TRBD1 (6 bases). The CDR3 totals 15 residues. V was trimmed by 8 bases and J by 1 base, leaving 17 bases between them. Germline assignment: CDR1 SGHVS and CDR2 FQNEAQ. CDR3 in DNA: TGTGCCAGCCTCCTGAGGGGGTCGACCCAAGAGACCCAGTACTTC. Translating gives CASLLRGSTQETQYF.

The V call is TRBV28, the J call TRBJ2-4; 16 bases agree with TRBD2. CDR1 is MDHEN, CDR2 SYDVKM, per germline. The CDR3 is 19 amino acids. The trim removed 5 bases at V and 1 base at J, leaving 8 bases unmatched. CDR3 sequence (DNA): TGTGCCAGCAGTGACATAGGGACTAGCGGGAGGGCCGCCAAAAACATTCAGTACTTC. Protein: CASSDIGTSGRAAKNIQYF.

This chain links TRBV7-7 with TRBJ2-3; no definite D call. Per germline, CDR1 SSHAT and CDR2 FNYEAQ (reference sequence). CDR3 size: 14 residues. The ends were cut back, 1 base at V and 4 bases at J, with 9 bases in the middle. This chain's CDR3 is CASSLGPEADTQYF. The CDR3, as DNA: TGTGCCAGCAGCTTAGGACCCGAGGCAGATACGCAGTATTTT.

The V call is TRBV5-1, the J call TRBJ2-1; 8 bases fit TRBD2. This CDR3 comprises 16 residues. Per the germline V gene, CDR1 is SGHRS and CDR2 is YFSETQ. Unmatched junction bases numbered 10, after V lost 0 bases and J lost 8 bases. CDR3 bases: TGCGCCAGCAGCTTGGTGATGGTAGCGGGAAGGGATGAGCAGTTCTTC. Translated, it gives CASSLVMVAGRDEQFF.

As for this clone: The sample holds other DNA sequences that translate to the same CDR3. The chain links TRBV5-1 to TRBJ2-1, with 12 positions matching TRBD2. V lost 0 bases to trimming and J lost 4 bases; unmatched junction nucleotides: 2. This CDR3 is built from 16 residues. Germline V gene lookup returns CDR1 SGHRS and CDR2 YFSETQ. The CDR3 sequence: CASSLGLAGVYNEQFF. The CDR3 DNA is TGCGCCAGCAGCTTGGGACTAGCGGGAGTTTACAATGAGCAGTTCTTC.